Below, 26 T cell receptor beta chains from the same sample are listed, as sequenced in a study of T cell changes during pregnancy in multiple sclerosis. The protocol was immunoSEQ multiplex PCR, while the TCRdb copy is restricted to in-frame clones and leaves out a portion. The data show tens of thousands of clones, around nine tenths seen once. The sample here was CD4+ T cells from peripheral blood mononuclear cells, taken before pregnancy. Receptors originate from a female donor with multiple sclerosis, enrolled in a pregnancy study.

This clone was seen just once. The chain carries TRBV5-1 and TRBJ1-4; maybe TRBD1 (6 bases). The CDR3 is made up of 16 amino acids. Trimming took off 0 bases at V and 2 bases at J, with 11 bases between the two ends. Germline V gives CDR1 SGHRS, CDR2 YFSETQ. The DNA of the CDR3 is TGCGCCAGCAGCTTGGAGGGGGTAGTCACTAATGAAAAACTGTTTTTT. This sequence encodes CASSLEGVVTNEKLFF.

The gene calls are TRBV5-6 and TRBJ1-5; D is unclear. Trimming took off 0 bases at V and 2 bases at J, with 12 bases between the two ends. Germline assignment: CDR1 SGHDT and CDR2 YYEEEE. CDR3 size: 16 residues. This CDR3 is CASSLGAGVGNQPQHF. The DNA for the CDR3 is TGTGCCAGCAGCTTGGGAGCCGGGGTGGGCAATCAGCCCCAGCATTTT.

J is TRBJ2-3 and V is TRBV19; TRBD2 aligns across 10 bases. V dropped 8 bases and J dropped 4; count of bases not matched to a gene: 9. Germline V lookup: CDR1 LNHDA, CDR2 SQIVND (reference sequence). The CDR3 has 15 residues. CDR3 DNA sequence: TGTGCCAGTGCCCCCCAGCGGGAGGGGGCAGATACGCAGTATTTT. Its translation: CASAPQREGADTQYF.

This rearrangement joins TRBV29-1 to TRBJ2-1; 7 nucleotides line up with TRBD1. The CDR3 is 14 residues long. CDR1 SQVTM and CDR2 ANQGSEA come from the germline V gene. With 1 base clipped from V and 10 bases from J, the junction kept 10 bases outside the gene matches. The CDR3 sequence: CSVEATYRGGEQFF. DNA of the CDR3: TGCAGCGTTGAAGCAACGTACAGGGGCGGAGAGCAGTTCTTC.

This rearrangement joins TRBV28 to TRBJ2-2; no clear D gene. Germline-derived CDR1 and CDR2 are MDHEN and SYDVKM. The CDR3 sequence is 15 residues long. Trimming removed 5 bases from V and 0 bases from J, with 10 bases in between. The CDR3 DNA follows: TGTGCCAGCAGTCGCGACATCGCGAACACCGGGGAGCTGTTTTTT. It encodes CASSRDIANTGELFF.

The J gene is TRBJ2-7, the V gene TRBV7-3; no firm D call. Germline V gives CDR1 SGHTA, CDR2 FQGTGA. The germline V and J ends were trimmed by 5 bases and 3 bases, with 11 bases remaining between them. This CDR3 has 13 residues. CDR3 nucleotides: TGTGCCAGCAGCCCCGACACAAACTACGAGCAGTACTTC. This translates into CASSPDTNYEQYF.

The CDR3 region has the DNA TGCAGCGTTTATCTAGCGGGAGGGCTTGGGGGGACAGATACGCAGTATTTT. Encoded protein: CSVYLAGGLGGTDTQYF. The chain links TRBV29-1 to TRBJ2-3, with 12 bases matching TRBD2. Germline V gives CDR1 SQVTM, CDR2 ANQGSEA. The CDR3 spans 17 residues. The V segment lost 5 bases and the J segment 3 bases; nucleotides outside the gene matches: 12.

This clone was counted a single time. The chain uses TRBV7-8 and TRBJ1-1; maybe TRBD1 (6 bases). The germline V gene has CDR1 SGHVS and CDR2 FQNEAQ. The CDR3 runs to 18 residues. The germline V and J ends were trimmed by 2 bases and 4 bases, with 23 bases remaining between them. CDR3 region: CASSLRAGDLELITEAFF. Written as DNA, the CDR3 is TGTGCCAGCAGCTTAAGGGCAGGGGATCTTGAGTTGATCACTGAAGCTTTCTTT.

The genes are TRBV4-1 and TRBJ1-6; TRBD1 agrees at 10 bases. Germline assignment: CDR1 MGHRA and CDR2 YSYEKL. V shed 3 bases and J 5 bases; nucleotides not matched to a gene: 7. This CDR3 contains 17 residues. The CDR3 sequence: CASSHAGTGAHNSPLHF. CDR3 sequence (DNA): TGCGCCAGCAGCCATGCCGGGACAGGGGCCCATAATTCACCCCTCCACTTT.

The chain is built from TRBV7-3 and TRBJ2-5; D possibly corresponds to TRBD2 (5 bases). This CDR3 spans 16 amino acids. The germline CDR1 and CDR2 sequences are SGHTA and FQGTGA. Between the trimmed V and J ends, which lost 5 bases and 5 bases, there was a span of 21 bases. The DNA of the CDR3 is TGTGCCAGCAGCCCTCTAGGTCCCGGATCGGGGGAGACCCAGTACTTC. It encodes CASSPLGPGSGETQYF.

CDR3 sequence (DNA): TGCGCCAGCAGCTCTGCAGGGGACCGCAGCACTGAAGCTTTCTTT. This encodes CASSSAGDRSTEAFF. V usage is TRBV5-1 and J usage is TRBJ1-1; tentatively, D is TRBD1 (6 bases). The germline gives CDR1 SGHRS, CDR2 YFSETQ. This CDR3 has 15 residues. V dropped 3 bases and J dropped 4 bases, with 16 bases sitting between them.

The chain has TRBV7-9 and TRBJ1-1; D is uncertain. The CDR3 contains 13 residues. The V gene lost 0 bases and the J gene lost 7 bases, with 9 bases spanning the gap. Germline V gene sequence: CDR1 SEHNR, CDR2 FQNEAQ (reference sequence). This CDR3 reads CASSLANTGEAFF. CDR3 DNA: TGTGCCAGCAGCTTAGCTAATACTGGTGAAGCTTTCTTT. The full variable domain, rest sourced from reference TRBV7-9 and TRBJ1-1, is DTGVSQNPRHKITKRGQNVTFRCDPISEHNRLYWYRQTLGQGPEFLTYFQNEAQLEKSRLLSDRFSAERPKGSFSTLEIQRTEQGDSAMYLCASSLANTGEAFFGQGTRLTVV.

The chain recombines TRBV12-5 with TRBJ1-1; no definite D call. V dropped 2 bases and J dropped 7 bases, with 5 bases sitting between them. The CDR3 loop spans 11 amino acids. The germline gives CDR1 LGHNT, CDR2 FRNRAP. The CDR3 region has the DNA TGTGCTAGTGGTTTGTCTAGTGAAGCTTTCTTT. It codes for CASGLSSEAFF. The complete variable domain, with remaining parts taken from reference TRBV12-5 and TRBJ1-1, reads DARVTQTPRHKVTEMGQEVTMRCQPILGHNTVFWYRQTMMQGLELLAYFRNRAPLDDSGMPKDRFSAEMPDATLATLKIQPSEPRDSAVYFCASGLSSEAFFGQGTRLTVV.

This rearrangement joins TRBV9 to TRBJ1-4; tentatively, D is TRBD1 (5 bases). Germline V lookup: CDR1 SGDLS, CDR2 YYNGEE. V lost 4 bases to trimming and J lost 4 bases, with 14 bases between them. This CDR3 region has 15 residues. CDR3 DNA: TGTGCCAGCAGCAGCGGGGCAGCAGATAATGAAAAACTGTTTTTT. This encodes CASSSGAADNEKLFF.

This clone was found a few times. The rearrangement links TRBV28 to TRBJ1-2, with D unclear. The CDR3 has 12 amino acids. V lost 1 base and J 7 bases, leaving 7 bases between the germline ends. CDR1 and CDR2 (germline): MDHEN, SYDVKM. CDR3 DNA: TGTGCCAGCAGTTTATTGAGAAGTGGCTACACCTTC. As protein: CASSLLRSGYTF.

The V call is TRBV2, the J call TRBJ2-7; tentative D call: TRBD1 (6 bases). Between the trimmed V and J ends, which lost 8 bases and 2 bases, there was a span of 19 bases. Germline loops: CDR1 SNHLY, CDR2 FYNNEI. This CDR3 is 15 amino acids long. The CDR3 loop reads CASLIRGQQPYEQYF. CDR3 nucleotides: TGTGCCAGCCTTATTAGAGGACAGCAACCCTACGAGCAGTACTTC.

The chain carries TRBV28 and TRBJ1-6; the match to TRBD1 covers 7 bases. Germline V CDR1 and CDR2: MDHEN, SYDVKM. This CDR3 comprises 16 residues. The trim removed 5 bases at V and 3 bases at J, leaving 7 bases unmatched. CDR3 amino acids: CASSPTTGFYNSPLHF. Here the CDR3 DNA reads TGTGCCAGCAGTCCCACGACAGGGTTCTATAATTCACCCCTCCACTTT.

The V gene is TRBV5-1, the J gene TRBJ1-4; D not resolved. Trimming cost V 0 bases and J 4 bases, with 10 bases left between them. The germline V gene encodes CDR1 SGHRS and CDR2 YFSETQ. The CDR3 runs to 15 residues. The CDR3 DNA follows: TGCGCCAGCAGCTTGGGGCTACCGGGTAATGAAAAACTGTTTTTT. Residues: CASSLGLPGNEKLFF.

The rearrangement joins TRBV7-2 to TRBJ2-5; the D is unclear. The CDR3 loop spans 12 amino acids. V gave up 5 bases and J gave up 4 bases, with 8 bases separating them. The germline V gene has CDR1 SGHTA and CDR2 FQGNSA. The CDR3 loop is CASSAVSETQYF. The DNA for the CDR3 is TGTGCCAGCAGCGCGGTGTCAGAGACCCAGTACTTC.

V and J are TRBV18 and TRBJ2-4; TRBD2 matches at 13 bases. Losses at the gene ends were 3 bases for V and 7 bases for J; bases not matched to a gene: 6. This CDR3 is 16 amino acids long. Germline V gene data show CDR1 as KGHSH and CDR2 as LQKENI. The CDR3 DNA reads TGTGCCAGCTCACCTGGACTAGCGGGAGCGGCGAACATTCAGTACTTC. It translates to CASSPGLAGAANIQYF.

The rearrangement links TRBV6-5 to TRBJ2-5; 8 bases fit TRBD1. This CDR3 has 15 residues. The V and J ends lost 5 bases and 4 bases, in that order; junction bases with no gene match: 9. Germline values: CDR1 MNHEY, CDR2 SVGAGI. The CDR3 sequence is CASSRTTGVGETQYF. The DNA for the CDR3 is TGTGCCAGCAGTAGGACGACAGGGGTTGGAGAGACCCAGTACTTC.

The chain carries TRBV10-1 and TRBJ2-5; 7 nucleotides line up with TRBD1. Per the germline V gene, CDR1 is WNHNN and CDR2 is SYGVQD (reference sequence). The CDR3 runs to 14 residues. The V gene end was trimmed by 6 bases and the J gene end by 3 bases; junction bases not matched to a gene: 7. The CDR3 DNA follows: TGCGCCAGCAGCCGGGACAGCAGAGAAGAGACCCAGTACTTC. Amino acid sequence: CASSRDSREETQYF.

The chain has TRBV9 and TRBJ2-7, with no clear D. V shed 0 bases and J shed 0 bases, with 7 bases lying between them. This CDR3 region has 14 residues. Germline V gene data show CDR1 as SGDLS and CDR2 as YYNGEE. The CDR3 nucleotides read TGTGCCAGCAGCGTAGATGGCACCTCCTACGAGCAGTACTTC. Its translation is CASSVDGTSYEQYF.

This clone was counted once. The chain is built from TRBV18 and TRBJ1-3; 7 nucleotides agree with TRBD1. The CDR3 contains 16 residues. Germline trimming cut 1 base from V and 0 bases from J; bases unmatched to any gene: 3. Germline CDR1 reads KGHSH; CDR2 reads LQKENI. The CDR3 loop is CASSPLNRGSGNTIYF. CDR3 bases: TGTGCCAGCTCACCACTTAACAGGGGCTCTGGAAACACCATATATTTT.

The chain is built from TRBV25-1 and TRBJ2-4; TRBD1 aligns across 10 bases. Germline assignment: CDR1 MGHDK and CDR2 SYGVNS. The CDR3 consists of 14 residues. Unmatched junction bases numbered 3, after V lost 3 bases and J lost 7 bases. DNA of the CDR3: TGTGCCAGCAGTGAGGACAGGGGGATGAACATTCAGTACTTC. Translating it yields CASSEDRGMNIQYF.

The V and J genes are TRBV6-5 and TRBJ2-1; 9 bases are shared with TRBD2. Unmatched junction bases numbered 3, after V lost 4 bases and J lost 2 bases. Germline values: CDR1 MNHEY, CDR2 SVGAGI. This CDR3 is 15 amino acids long. DNA of the CDR3: TGTGCCAGCAGTTCTAGCGGGGTAACCTACAATGAGCAGTTCTTC. Translation gives CASSSSGVTYNEQFF.